This T cell receptor beta chain was sequenced in a study of OX40 agonist ivuxolimab in advanced cancers. Trimming removed 4 bases from V and 6 bases from J; junction bases left unmatched: 7. There are 15 residues in the CDR3. Per germline, CDR1 LNHDA and CDR2 SQIVND (reference sequence). Assay: immunoSEQ multiplex PCR; the TCRdb copy retains only in-frame clones and omits some. The data contain 57,000 or so clones, roughly 86% of them seen just once; the ten biggest clones take up approximately 4%. The origin of this receptor is an adult with an advanced solid tumor such as melanoma, head and neck, liver or kidney cancer. The genes are TRBV19 and TRBJ2-2, with TRBD2 matching 8 bases. The sequencing used CD4+ or CD8+ T cells sorted from blood, collected in a trial of the OX40 agonist ivuxolimab. The CDR3: CASSTGGGLAGELFF. The DNA for the CDR3 is TGTGCCAGTAGTACGGGCGGGGGGTTAGCCGGGGAGCTGTTTTTT.